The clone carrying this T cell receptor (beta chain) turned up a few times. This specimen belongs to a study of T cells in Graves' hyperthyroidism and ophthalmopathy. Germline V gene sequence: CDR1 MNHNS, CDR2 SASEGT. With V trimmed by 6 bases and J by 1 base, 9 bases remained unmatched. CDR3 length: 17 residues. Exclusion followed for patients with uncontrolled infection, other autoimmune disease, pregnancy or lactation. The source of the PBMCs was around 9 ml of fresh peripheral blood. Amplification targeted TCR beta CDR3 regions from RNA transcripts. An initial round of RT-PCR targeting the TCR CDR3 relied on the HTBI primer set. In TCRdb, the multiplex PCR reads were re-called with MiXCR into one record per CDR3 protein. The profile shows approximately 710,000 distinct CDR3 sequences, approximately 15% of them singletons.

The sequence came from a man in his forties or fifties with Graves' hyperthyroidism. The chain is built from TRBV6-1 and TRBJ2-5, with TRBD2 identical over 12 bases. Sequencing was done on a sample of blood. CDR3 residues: CASRRSGTSGLQETQYF. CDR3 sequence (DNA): TGTGCCAGCAGACGCAGTGGGACTAGCGGGCTCCAAGAGACCCAGTACTTC.